The entry below gives a single TCR beta chain sequence along with its context. The antigen is unknown. The record originates from a study of CD8 T cells in ankylosing spondylitis. Study-wide results and limits: Disease-linked clones had a CD8+ phenotype and relatively low frequency in peripheral blood. Ankylosing spondylitis blood seemed to carry a telltale TCR beta motif made of several highly homologous variants. Reportedly, significant enrichment of disease-linked clones occurred in matched ankylosing spondylitis synovial fluid.

Trimming cost V 0 bases and J 4 bases, with 7 bases left between them. CDR1 and CDR2 (germline): MNHNS, SASEGT. The CDR3 runs to 14 residues. TCRdb recomputed calls from the 5' RACE reads with MiXCR, one row per CDR3 protein. The sample consists of tens of thousands of distinct CDR3 sequences, roughly 9% of them appearing once. This TCR was recovered from a male donor with ankylosing spondylitis. The sequenced sample consisted of blood, either unsorted or a sorted T cell fraction (not recorded which). This chain joins TRBV6-1 and TRBJ1-5; no clear D. CDR3 in DNA: TGTGCCAGCAGTGAAGCAGGATGGAATCAGCCCCAGCATTTT. Amino acid sequence: CASSEAGWNQPQHF.